The rows below give T cell receptor beta chains drawn from one sample of a study of blood T cell repertoires in COVID-19. Assay: immunoSEQ multiplex PCR; the TCRdb copy retains only in-frame clones and omits some. The table has around 300,000 clones, about 90% seen once. The sequenced sample was PBMCs or T cells enriched from blood (not recorded which). These receptors were taken from a woman aged 25 to 39 who had recovered from COVID-19. Each CDR3 is given without its conserved first and last residue. Each record gives: J gene, V gene, CDR3 protein.

>TRBJ2-7|TRBV29-1
SVGPRELYEQY
>TRBJ2-1|TRBV12-5
ASGWEYNEQF
>TRBJ1-2|TRBV4-2
ASSHRGGYT
>TRBJ2-7|TRBV24-1
ATSDPGHDSYEQY
>TRBJ1-1|TRBV19
ESRSITEAF
>TRBJ1-5|TRBV9
ASSVGTEGQPQH
>TRBJ2-5|TRBV4-1
ASSQDRGPETQY
>TRBJ1-5|TRBV6-2/TRBV6-3
ASSRGQGAIQPQH
>TRBJ2-1|TRBV15
ATSEVGLAGFNEQF
>TRBJ1-2|TRBV6-5
ASSSPETGNYGYT
>TRBJ2-3|TRBV27
ASSLYSVVRADTQY
>TRBJ2-7|TRBV2
ASGPLRQGEQY
>TRBJ1-1|TRBV9
ASSRAGTGGNTEAF
>TRBJ1-3|TRBV30
AWRVRDSGNTIY
>TRBJ2-5|TRBV18
ASSPPTGGEETQY